Each of the 25 T cell receptor beta chains below was sequenced from the same sample in a study of tumor-infiltrating lymphocytes in primary liver carcinoma. Alongside blood RNA obtained from unsorted whole blood, germline DNA was also extracted. Researchers generated TCR beta cDNA from about 530 ng of total RNA, relying on a constant-region primer. Three rounds of nested multiplex PCR with slightly modified ARM-PCR produced TCR beta libraries. It was with TRBV1-TRBV30 forward primers and a C-beta reverse primer that the first two PCR rounds were run, at around 11 cycles each. TCRdb re-called the multiplex PCR reads with MiXCR, one entry per CDR3 protein. The sample holds about 310,000 distinct CDR3 sequences, 45% to 70% seen once. The sample was peripheral blood. These receptors were collected from a woman aged 25 to 39 with primary liver carcinoma and hepatitis B virus infection.

In regard to this clonotype: Without the conserved terminal phenylalanine or tryptophan, this CDR3 likely stems from a read error. This sequence joins TRBV11-2 and TRBJ2-7, with D hard to call. Germline assignment: CDR1 SGHAT and CDR2 FQNNGV. This CDR3 region has 12 residues. The CDR3 is CASSLGGYKQYL. CDR3 DNA: TGTGCCAGCAGCTTAGGCGGCTACAAGCAGTACTTA.

This clonotype has a single count. An end of the junction does not agree with germline; a read error may underlie this. V is TRBV4-1 and J is TRBJ2-1; TRBD2 is a possible D gene (6 bases). This CDR3 comprises 15 residues. Germline-derived CDR1 and CDR2 are MGHRA and YSYEKL. The CDR3 DNA is TGCGCCAACAGCCAAGATGGTCTAGCGAGGGGTGAGCAGTTCTTC. It translates to CANSQDGLARGEQFF.

Regarding this clonotype: Possible read error: a much larger clone is one base away. The CDR3 sequence: CASRKTASSYNEQYF. In nucleotides, the CDR3 is TGTGCCAGCCGCAAGACCGCGAGCTCCTACAATGAGCAGTACTTC. The rearrangement uses TRBV6-2 or TRBV6-3 and TRBJ2-1; D ambiguous. The J call may be wrong; the DNA end is better matched by TRBJ2-7. CDR3 length equals 15 residues. Germline V lookup: CDR1 MNHEY, CDR2 SVGEGT.

The table lists this clonotype with a few counts. V gene TRBV6-5 combines with J gene TRBJ2-5; possible D gene TRBD1, 6 bases. The CDR3 sequence is 13 residues long. V lost 7 bases and J 5 bases, leaving 14 bases between the germline ends. Germline lookup yields CDR1 MNHEY and CDR2 SVGAGI. CDR3 residues: CASTDRSPETQYF. CDR3 bases: TGTGCCAGCACCGACAGGAGCCCCGAGACCCAGTACTTC.

The CDR3: CASSQGDWREGRGEQFF. The CDR3 bases are TGTGCCAGCAGCCAAGGGGACTGGCGGGAGGGCCGGGGTGAGCAGTTCTTC. The rearrangement joins TRBV11-2 to TRBJ2-1; 9 bases line up with TRBD2. The CDR3 runs to 17 residues. Germline assignment: CDR1 SGHAT and CDR2 FQNNGV. Trimming removed 5 bases from V and 9 bases from J; junction bases left unmatched: 17.

Remarks on this clonotype: Since a much larger clone is just one base distant, this may be a read error. The gene calls are TRBV4-3 and TRBJ2-5; the D gene is possibly TRBD1 (5 bases). The CDR3 runs 15 residues. Germline CDR1 LGHNA, CDR2 YSLEER. CDR3 DNA: TGCGCCAACAGCCCGCGACAGAAGAGCCAAGAGACCCAGTACTTC. It translates to CANSPRQKSQETQYF.

On this clonotype itself: It may be a read error: a sequence one base away is much more abundant. This chain links TRBV12-3 or TRBV12-4 with TRBJ1-6, with TRBD1 matching over 7 bases. The CDR3 contains 12 residues. Trimming removed 6 bases from V and 16 bases from J; junction bases left unmatched: 9. In DNA, the CDR3 is TGTGCCAGCAGCAACGCGACAGGGCCGCTCCACTTT. Its translation is CASSNATGPLHF.

As for this clonotype: Because it lacks the conserved phenylalanine or tryptophan at the end, this CDR3 is likely a read error. The chain employs TRBV28 and TRBJ1-2, with D possibly matching TRBD1 (5 bases). Trimming pared 4 bases from V and 5 bases from J, leaving 20 bases between. The CDR3 runs 16 residues. Germline CDR1 MDHEN, CDR2 SYDVKM. The CDR3 region is CASSSPAPGGPYGYTL. The CDR3 DNA follows: TGTGCCAGCAGTTCCCCCGCTCCGGGGGGACCATATGGCTACACCCTC.

This rearrangement joins TRBV7-8 to TRBJ2-7; possible D gene TRBD1, 5 bases. This CDR3 is built from 15 residues. Trimming shortened V by 5 bases and J by 3 bases, and 17 bases separated the two germline ends. The germline CDR1 and CDR2 sequences are SGHVS and FQNEAQ. The CDR3 sequence is CASSRDSLSGYEQYF. In nucleotides, the CDR3 is TGTGCCAGCAGCCGCGACAGTCTATCAGGCTACGAGCAGTACTTC.

Turning to this clonotype: A much larger clone is a single base away; this may be a read error. The V call is TRBV12-3 or TRBV12-4, the J call TRBJ2-7, with D tentatively TRBD2 (5 bases). The CDR3 contains 13 residues. The CDR3 loop is CASSLGKAYERYF. The CDR3 DNA sequence: TGTGCCAGCAGCCTCGGGAAGGCCTACGAGCGGTACTTC.

Turning to this clonotype: It is likely a read error, because the conserved phenylalanine at the end of the CDR3 is missing. The chain is built from TRBV11-2 and TRBJ2-5, with TRBD2 matching over 9 bases. CDR3 length: 15 residues. Per the germline V gene, CDR1 is SGHAT and CDR2 is FQNNGV. The CDR3 is CAISSLAGVLETQYS. The CDR3 nucleotides are TGTGCCATCAGCTCGTTAGCGGGAGTGTTGGAGACCCAGTACTCC.

This chain joins TRBV10-1 and TRBJ2-7; D is undetermined. This CDR3 is 14 amino acids long. Germline CDR1 and CDR2: WNHNN and SYGVQD (reference sequence). With 7 bases removed from V and 7 bases from J, the gap between germline ends came to 20 bases. The CDR3 nucleotides read TGCGCCAGCATCCACTCCCCGGACCCATGGGAGCAGTACTTC. Amino acids: CASIHSPDPWEQYF.

In regard to this clonotype: Germline and junction disagree at one end, which may indicate a read error. The chain has TRBV4-3 and TRBJ1-2; 8 bases align to TRBD1. The length of the CDR3 is 17 residues. Germline V lookup: CDR1 LGHNA, CDR2 YSLEER. The CDR3 is CSSSQAMNGQGDYGYTF. The CDR3 DNA is TGCTCCAGCAGCCAAGCGATGAACGGACAGGGAGACTATGGCTACACCTTC.

As to this clonotype: This may be a read error, as it is one base from a much larger clone. Because it lacks the conserved phenylalanine or tryptophan at the end, this CDR3 is likely a read error. V is TRBV6-6 and J is TRBJ2-5; TRBD2 matches 7 bases. J lost 2 bases, V lost 11 bases, and 11 bases had no gene match. Germline values: CDR1 MNHNY, CDR2 SVGAGI (reference sequence). This CDR3 region has 14 residues. The CDR3 is CAHAMTSTQETQYS. In nucleotides, the CDR3 is TGTGCCCACGCAATGACTAGCACTCAAGAGACCCAGTACTCC.

For this clonotype: Lacking the conserved final phenylalanine or tryptophan, this CDR3 likely reflects a read error. The rearrangement links TRBV29-1 to TRBJ2-3; D is possibly TRBD2 (6 bases). The CDR3 has 14 amino acids. The germline CDR1 and CDR2 sequences are SQVTM and ANQGSEA. Trimming shortened V by 0 bases and J by 0 bases, and 7 bases separated the two germline ends. For the CDR3, the DNA is TGCAGCGTTGAAGATGGAGGGAGCACAGATACGCAGTATTTG. It yields the protein CSVEDGGSTDTQYL.

About this clonotype itself: At one of its ends the junction is not consistent with the germline gene, which may arise from a read error. The chain uses TRBV6-5 and TRBJ2-2; 10 nucleotides line up with TRBD2. This CDR3 region has 17 residues. The germline CDR1 and CDR2 sequences are MNHEY and SVGAGI. CDR3 in amino acids: CASQGRLAGVVRGEQFF. DNA of the CDR3: TGTGCCAGCCAGGGCCGGCTAGCGGGAGTGGTTCGTGGGGAGCAGTTTTTT.

This clonotype came up once. A read error is possible here, since a much larger clone lies one base away. This chain connects TRBV29-1 to TRBJ1-5; TRBD1 matches 7 bases. The germline V gene encodes CDR1 SQVTM and CDR2 ANQGSEA. This CDR3 region has 13 residues. The CDR3 DNA sequence: TGCAGCGTTGATTGGGACAGCCATCAGTCCCAGCATTTT. Translating gives CSVDWDSHQSQHF.

The rearrangement uses TRBV2 and TRBJ2-1, with D possibly matching TRBD2 (5 bases). V shed 2 bases and J shed 6 bases, with 17 bases lying between them. CDR1 and CDR2 from the germline V gene are SNHLY and FYNNEI. The CDR3 consists of 16 residues. CDR3 nucleotide sequence: TGTGCCAGCAGTGAAATTGTAAGAGGACGGGGCAATGAGCAGTTCTTC. Amino acids: CASSEIVRGRGNEQFF.

The rearrangement joins TRBV20-1 to TRBJ2-3; D is uncertain. CDR1 is DFQATT, CDR2 SNEGSKA, per germline (reference sequence). V was clipped by 5 bases and J by 4 bases, with 4 bases between them. The CDR3 is 10 residues long. The CDR3 is CSAQADTQYF. The CDR3 DNA is TGCAGTGCTCAGGCAGATACGCAGTATTTT.

A note on this clonotype: A read error may explain this, as a much larger clone is one base away. This chain connects TRBV29-1 to TRBJ2-2, with a tentative D call TRBD2 (5 bases). CDR3 size: 13 residues. Germline V CDR1 and CDR2: SQVTM, ANQGSEA. The V gene lost 5 bases and the J gene lost 4 bases, with 11 bases spanning the gap. CDR3 sequence: CSVLLGSTGELFF. As DNA, the CDR3 is TGCAGCGTTTTGTTGGGGAGCACCGGGGAGCTGTTTTTT.

This clonotype was recorded at least ten times. This chain joins TRBV5-5 and TRBJ2-1; 7 positions agree with TRBD2. The CDR3 extends over 15 amino acids. V lost 0 bases to trimming and J lost 5 bases; unmatched junction nucleotides: 5. Germline CDR1 reads SGHKS; CDR2 reads YYEKEE (reference sequence). The CDR3 DNA sequence: TGTGCCAGCAGCTTGGCGGCTAGCGGAAACAATGAGCAGTTCTTC. Protein sequence: CASSLAASGNNEQFF.

In regard to this clonotype: Since the CDR3 does not end with the conserved phenylalanine or tryptophan, this likely comes from a read error. The chain recombines TRBV28 with TRBJ2-7; 12 bases are shared with TRBD1. The ends lost 3 bases at V and 4 bases at J; junction bases unmatched: 4. Looked up from germline, CDR1 is MDHEN and CDR2 is SYDVKM. The CDR3 contains 15 residues. The CDR3 protein is CASSFRDRGLYEQYL. CDR3 coding DNA: TGTGCCAGCAGTTTCCGGGACAGGGGGCTTTACGAGCAGTACTTA.

The chain couples TRBV11-1 to TRBJ2-1; 16 bases are a match to TRBD2. The CDR3 covers 14 residues. Germline V gives CDR1 SGHAT, CDR2 FQDESV (reference sequence). Losses at the gene ends were 9 bases for V and 10 bases for J; bases not matched to a gene: 6. CDR3 in DNA: TGTGCCAGTGGCGGGACTAGCGGGAGGGTAGAGCAGTTCTTC. Protein sequence: CASGGTSGRVEQFF.

Note on this clonotype: A read error may be the cause here, since a much bigger clone is one base away. The chain couples TRBV11-2 to TRBJ1-6; no firm D call. Germline V gene data show CDR1 as SGHAT and CDR2 as FQNNGV. CDR3 size: 13 residues. DNA for the CDR3: TGTGTCAGCAGCTTGTCTACAGACTCACCCCTCCACTTT. Translation: CVSSLSTDSPLHF.

In regard to this clonotype: The junction does not match germline at one end; this may be a read error. This rearrangement joins TRBV4-2 to TRBJ2-5; TRBD2 might be the D (5 bases). The CDR3 is 15 residues long. Germline CDR1 LGHNA, CDR2 YNFKEQ. The CDR3 protein is CASNQEGTGPETQYF. The CDR3 DNA sequence: TGTGCCAGCAACCAAGAGGGAACGGGTCCAGAGACCCAGTACTTC.